This TCR beta chain was captured by sequencing in a study of blood T cell repertoires in COVID-19. Study at large: Whether acute or convalescent, the COVID-19 samples came from the United States, Italy and Spain. Nucleic acid was either cDNA or gDNA, and it came from T cells, B-cell-depleted T cells, or PBMCs.

This CDR3 has 16 amino acids. After removal of 3 bases from V and 4 bases from J, the junction contained 3 bases not matched to a gene. Germline assignment: CDR1 MRHNA and CDR2 SNTAGT. This clone appeared a few times. In the authors' workflow: Researchers report that nucleated cell counts were estimated from reference gene primer amplification. The repertoire was sequenced with immunoSEQ multiplex PCR; TCRdb's copy has only in-frame clones and lacks some. For V, J and clone size, that table is used; D and trimming come from the DNA. This sample has around 260,000 clones, with roughly 85% found just once.

This TCR derives from a woman in her 50s who had recovered from COVID-19. V and J are TRBV6-4 and TRBJ2-3; 14 bases are shared with TRBD2. Sequenced input: peripheral blood. DNA of the CDR3: TGTGCCAGCAGTGAGGGACTAGCGGGGGCCTCAGATACGCAGTATTTT. Translating gives CASSEGLAGASDTQYF.